This T cell receptor beta chain was sequenced in a study of cytotoxic CD8 clonotypes in ibrutinib-treated CLL. The overall study: Among patients, around 25 responded partially and 2 completely; 14 then stayed remitted and 12 progressed after median 68 months.

Broader study findings: Clonality increased with ibrutinib response but returned toward baseline at progression. T-cell clonality at baseline went above that of age-matched healthy donors and rose and fell with circulating CD8+ T-cell counts.

As to this clone: The antigen is undetermined.

A 1 in 200,000 to 1 in 1 million T cell depth was the sequencing target. Assay: immunoSEQ multiplex PCR; the TCRdb copy retains only in-frame clones and omits some. The table has around 14,000 clones, around 68% seen once. This TCR came from a human donor with chronic lymphocytic leukemia. The sequencing used PBMCs, collected before ibrutinib treatment.

This CDR3 reads CASTPGWVNEQFF. Here the CDR3 DNA reads TGTGCCAGCACCCCGGGGTGGGTCAATGAGCAGTTCTTC. The V call is TRBV5-4, the J call TRBJ2-1; TRBD2 is a possible D gene (5 bases). The CDR3 runs to 13 residues. The V gene lost 6 bases and the J gene lost 6 bases, with 13 bases spanning the gap. Germline V lookup: CDR1 SGHNT, CDR2 YYREEE (reference sequence).